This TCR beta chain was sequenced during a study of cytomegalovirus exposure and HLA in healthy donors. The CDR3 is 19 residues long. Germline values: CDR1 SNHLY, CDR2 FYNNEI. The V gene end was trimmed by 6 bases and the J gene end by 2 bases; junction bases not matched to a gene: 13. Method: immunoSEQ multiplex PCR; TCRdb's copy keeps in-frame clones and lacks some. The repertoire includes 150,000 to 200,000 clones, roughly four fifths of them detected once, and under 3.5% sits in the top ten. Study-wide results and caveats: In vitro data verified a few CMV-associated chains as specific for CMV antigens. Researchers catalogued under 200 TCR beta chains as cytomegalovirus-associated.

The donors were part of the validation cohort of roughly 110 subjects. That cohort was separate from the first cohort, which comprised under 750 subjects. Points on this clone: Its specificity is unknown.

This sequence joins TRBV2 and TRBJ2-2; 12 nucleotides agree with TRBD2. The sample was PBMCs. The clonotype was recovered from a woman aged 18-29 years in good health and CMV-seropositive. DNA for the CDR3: TGTGCCAGCAGGTACCCTAGCGGGGGGGCCAAGTTAAACACCGGGGAGCTGTTTTTT. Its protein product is CASRYPSGGAKLNTGELFF.